These T cell receptor beta chains were read from a single sample in a study of tumor-infiltrating lymphocytes in localized non-small cell lung cancer. The protocol was immunoSEQ multiplex PCR, while the TCRdb copy is restricted to in-frame clones and leaves out a portion. This sample has about 22,000 clones, with 80% found just once. Sequencing was performed on lung tumor tissue. These receptors were taken from a human donor with non-small cell lung cancer. Each CDR3 is given with its conserved first and last residue. The D gene is left open where the match is weak. Clone size is shown for a subset of rows, as once, few, many or a class of expanded clone.

>TRBV4-1|TRBJ2-7|NA|TRBD1
TGCGCCAGCAGCCACGCCGGACAGGGCGAGTACTTC
CASSHAGQGEYF
>TRBV11-3|TRBJ1-1|NA|TRBD1
TGTGCCAGTGCGCTGACAGGGTCGAACACTGAAGCTTTCTTT
CASALTGSNTEAFF
>TRBV7-3|TRBJ2-7|NA|TRBD1
TGTGCCAGCAGCCCGGACAGGAACTCCTACGAGCAGTACTTC
CASSPDRNSYEQYF
>TRBV9|TRBJ2-1|NA|TRBD2
TGTGCCAGCAGTCTTCTGGCGGGAGCCTACAATGAGCAGTTCTTC
CASSLLAGAYNEQFF
>TRBV6-1|TRBJ1-3|NA|TRBD1
TGTGCCAGCAGTGACGCGGGACAGGGGGCGCTTGGAAACACCATATATTTT
CASSDAGQGALGNTIYF
>TRBV6-5|TRBJ2-7|NA|NA
TGTGCCAGCAGTTACCTCGTCGGAGGTCAGTACGAGCAGTACTTC
CASSYLVGGQYEQYF
>TRBV2|TRBJ1-5|NA|NA
TGTGCCAGCAGTCGGGACAGCAATCAGCCCCAGCATTTT
CASSRDSNQPQHF
>TRBV15|TRBJ2-3|NA|NA
TGTGCCACCAGCAGAGGAGGGTCGGGCACAGATACGCAGTATTTT
CATSRGGSGTDTQYF
>TRBV7-3|TRBJ1-1|NA|TRBD1
TGTGCCAGCAGCTCCGGGACAGGGACGAACACTGAAGCTTTCTTT
CASSSGTGTNTEAFF
>TRBV7-9|TRBJ2-7|NA|TRBD1
TGTGCCAGCAGCTCCGGCAGGGGGGAGCAGTACTTC
CASSSGRGEQYF
>TRBV30|TRBJ1-1|NA|NA
TGTGCCTGGAGTAACCGGAGGAGGGACACTGAAGCTTTCTTT
CAWSNRRRDTEAFF
>TRBV19|TRBJ1-2|NA|NA
TGTGCCAGTAGTCGAACCGACTATGGCTACACCTTC
CASSRTDYGYTF
>TRBV5-1|TRBJ2-2|NA|NA
TGCGCCAGCAGCACCCAGGGCGGTACCGGGGAGCTGTTTTTT
CASSTQGGTGELFF
>TRBV6-1|TRBJ2-1|once|NA
TGTGCCAGTACTATGGGGAATGAGCAGTTCTTC
CASTMGNEQFF
>TRBV5-4|TRBJ2-7|NA|NA
TGTGCCAGCAGCCGCCCGGGGAGCTCCTACGAGCAGTACTTC
CASSRPGSSYEQYF
>TRBV7-9|TRBJ2-6|NA|NA
TGTGCCAGCACCTTAGGCAGCTCTGGGGCCAACGTCCTGACTTTC
CASTLGSSGANVLTF
>TRBV6-1|TRBJ2-7|NA|NA
TGTGCCAGCAGTGCAGAACAGGGCTTCTACGAGCAGTACTTC
CASSAEQGFYEQYF
>TRBV19|TRBJ2-1|NA|NA
TGTGCCAGTAGTATTCAGGGACCCTACAATGAGCAGTTCTTC
CASSIQGPYNEQFF
>TRBV5-1|TRBJ2-7|NA|TRBD1
TGCGCCAGCAGCTTGGCCGAGGACAGGGGGTCCTACGAGCAGTACTTC
CASSLAEDRGSYEQYF
>TRBV4-2|TRBJ1-2|NA|TRBD1
TGTGCCAGCAGCCAAGTTGAACAGGGGTCTGGCTACACCTTC
CASSQVEQGSGYTF
>TRBV5-1|TRBJ1-1|NA|TRBD1
TGCGCCAGCAGCTTCAGGGGGCGCACGAACACTGAAGCTTTCTTT
CASSFRGRTNTEAFF
>TRBV7-2|TRBJ1-1|NA|NA
TGTGCCAGCAGCTGGGTGAACACTGAAGCTTTCTTT
CASSWVNTEAFF
>TRBV19|TRBJ2-3|medium-sized|TRBD1
TGTGCCACCACCACAGGGGGTAGCACAGATACGCAGTATTTT
CATTTGGSTDTQYF
>TRBV18|TRBJ2-1|few|NA
TGTGCCAGCTCACCCTCGACCGGGACGGCCCGAAACAATGAGCAGTTCTTC
CASSPSTGTARNNEQFF
>TRBV19|TRBJ1-2|NA|TRBD1
TGTGCCGCGGGACAGTACAACTATGGCTACACCTTC
CAAGQYNYGYTF
>TRBV18|TRBJ1-1|once|NA
TGTGCCAGCTCACCACCAGGGGACCTCATGAACACTGAAGCTTTCTTT
CASSPPGDLMNTEAFF
>TRBV19|TRBJ2-7|NA|TRBD1
TGTGCCAGTAGCTACAGGGGTCTAACCTACGAGCAGTACTTC
CASSYRGLTYEQYF
>TRBV5-1|TRBJ2-1|NA|TRBD2
TGCGCCAGCAGCTTGGCCAGGGGGATAGCGGGAGTCTATGAGCAGTTCTTC
CASSLARGIAGVYEQFF
>TRBV30|TRBJ1-5|NA|NA
TGTGCCTGGAGTTTGGGCCGGGGTCAGCCCCAGCATTTT
CAWSLGRGQPQHF